Listed here are 19 T cell receptor beta chains from one sample, sequenced in a study of blood T cells in healthy people across ages. It was with a sample-barcoded 5' primer and a J-beta primer mix that a second PCR of roughly 7 to 12 cycles was run. In TCRdb, the 5' RACE reads were re-called with MiXCR into one record per CDR3 protein. The repertoire includes some 890,000 distinct CDR3 sequences, 25% to 35% of them detected once, and about 10% sits in the top ten. Separately, the same data were catalogued under a study of T cells of mothers and their children.

What was sequenced was blood. These receptors all stem from a woman in her thirties or forties in good health.

This clonotype has a count of ten or more. The chain carries TRBV20-1 and TRBJ2-3; 7 bases match TRBD2. Unmatched junction bases numbered 8, after V lost 1 base and J lost 1 base. The CDR3 consists of 16 residues. Germline CDR1 and CDR2: DFQATT and SNEGSKA (reference sequence). The CDR3 spells CSARGVAGPRTDTQYF. CDR3 nucleotides: TGCAGTGCTAGAGGGGTAGCGGGCCCTCGCACAGATACGCAGTATTTT.

At least ten counts were recorded for this clonotype. V and J are TRBV28 and TRBJ2-2; 7 nucleotides line up with TRBD2. Germline V gene data show CDR1 as MDHEN and CDR2 as SYDVKM. The CDR3 runs 15 residues. CDR3 loop: CEVWEGRTNTGELFF. In DNA, the CDR3 is TGTGAAGTCTGGGAGGGCCGTACGAACACCGGGGAGCTGTTTTTT.

This clonotype showed up just a few times. The chain couples TRBV7-9 to TRBJ1-1; TRBD1 is a possible D gene (5 bases). In germline, CDR1 is SEHNR, CDR2 FQNEAQ (reference sequence). Trimming left V 7 bases short and J 1 base short, with 13 bases between. This CDR3 region has 14 residues. The CDR3 here is CASTNGQWNTEAFF. The CDR3 DNA follows: TGTGCCAGCACCAACGGACAATGGAACACTGAAGCTTTCTTT.

Note on this clonotype: With a much larger clone just one base away, this may be a read error. The chain recombines TRBV29-1 with TRBJ2-4; D is perhaps TRBD2 (7 bases). V was pared by 4 bases and J by 13 bases, with 20 bases between. CDR1 and CDR2 (germline): SQVTM, ANQGSEA. The length of the CDR3 is 13 residues. The CDR3 DNA follows: TGCAGCGTTGGCGGGGGCTCCTACAATGAGCAGTACTTC. It encodes CSVGGGSYNEQYF.

Notes on this clonotype: A read error may explain this, as a much larger clone is one base away. V is TRBV6-6 and J is TRBJ2-1; TRBD1 matches 8 bases. Trimming took 10 bases from V and 2 from J; bases not matched to a gene: 4. This CDR3 is built from 13 residues. CDR1 is MNHNY, CDR2 SVGAGI, per germline (reference sequence). The CDR3 DNA reads TGTGCCAACCAGGACAGGGCCTACAATGAGCAGTTCTTC. Its protein product is CANQDRAYNEQFF.

There are many counts of this clonotype. The chain carries TRBV6-1 and TRBJ2-3, with 11 bases aligning to TRBD1. J lost 3 bases, V lost 7 bases, and 9 bases had no gene match. This CDR3 contains 16 residues. Germline V gene sequence: CDR1 MNHNS, CDR2 SASEGT. The CDR3 sequence is CASTLDRGRGTDTQYF. The CDR3 region has the DNA TGTGCCAGCACCCTGGACAGGGGGCGCGGGACAGATACGCAGTATTTT.

This clonotype was recorded many times. The rearrangement links TRBV28 to TRBJ2-7; 7 positions match TRBD2. J lost 2 bases, V lost 6 bases, and 16 bases had no gene match. CDR1 MDHEN and CDR2 SYDVKM come from the germline V gene. This CDR3 has 17 residues. CDR3 region: CASSPPWGSGVPYEQYF. The CDR3 region has the DNA TGTGCCAGCAGCCCACCTTGGGGGAGCGGGGTACCCTACGAGCAGTACTTC. Full variable domain (remainder filled in from reference TRBV28 and TRBJ2-7): DVKVTQSSRYLVKRTGEKVFLECVQDMDHENMFWYRQDPGLGLRLIYFSYDVKMKEKGDIPEGYSVSREKKERFSLILESASTNQTSMYLCASSPPWGSGVPYEQYFGPGTRLTVT.

The sample holds many counts of this clonotype. The genes are TRBV4-3 and TRBJ2-7, with 7 bases identical to TRBD1. Germline V gene sequence: CDR1 LGHNA, CDR2 YSLEER. This CDR3 has 14 residues. With 3 bases clipped from V and 4 bases from J, the junction kept 6 bases outside the gene matches. The CDR3 DNA reads as TGCGCCAGCAGCCATGCGACAGGGAGTTACGAGCAGTACTTC. This translates into CASSHATGSYEQYF.

As concerns this clonotype: This may be a read error: a much more frequent sequence differs by one nucleotide. The rearrangement uses TRBV5-1 and TRBJ2-7; TRBD2 matches at 7 bases. The V gene end was trimmed by 1 base and the J gene end by 7 bases; junction bases not matched to a gene: 14. Germline loops: CDR1 SGHRS, CDR2 YFSETQ. This CDR3 comprises 16 residues. CDR3 protein: CASSLTSGLVYNEQYF. Here the CDR3 DNA reads TGCGCCAGCAGCTTGACTTCCGGACTAGTCTACAATGAGCAGTACTTC.

Regarding this clonotype: A much larger clonotype is one base distant, so this may be a read error. The rearrangement joins TRBV5-1 to TRBJ1-1; 8 nucleotides agree with TRBD1. Germline CDR1 reads SGHRS; CDR2 reads YFSETQ. This CDR3 has 17 amino acids. CDR3 DNA: TGCGCCGGCAGCTTGGGGTCAGGGGGCCGTTGGAACACTGAAGCTTTCTTT. It translates to CAGSLGSGGRWNTEAFF.

Turning to this clonotype: The junction departs from germline at one end; a sequencing error may be responsible. The chain employs TRBV20-1 and TRBJ1-1; TRBD1 is a possible D gene (5 bases). The CDR3 consists of 15 residues. The V gene's germline CDR1 is DFQATT and CDR2 SNEGSKA (reference sequence). The CDR3 loop reads CSAGDPGTGNTEAFF. The CDR3 DNA reads as TGCAGTGCTGGAGACCCCGGGACGGGGAACACTGAAGCTTTCTTT.

The chain couples TRBV20-1 to TRBJ1-5; D is ambiguous. Looked up from germline, CDR1 is DFQATT and CDR2 is SNEGSKA (reference sequence). This CDR3 has 13 residues. Between the trimmed V and J ends, which lost 5 bases and 5 bases, there was a span of 13 bases. The CDR3 sequence is CSAEIDGDQPQHF. Written as DNA, the CDR3 is TGCAGTGCTGAAATCGATGGGGATCAGCCCCAGCATTTT.

V gene TRBV4-3 combines with J gene TRBJ1-1; no definite D call. Germline CDR1 is LGHNA and CDR2 is YSLEER. V gave up 0 bases and J gave up 4 bases, with 9 bases separating them. This CDR3 has 14 amino acids. CDR3 coding DNA: TGCGCCAGCAGCCAAGAACCTAAGAGCACTGAAGCTTTCTTT. This sequence encodes CASSQEPKSTEAFF.

This chain links TRBV12-3 or TRBV12-4 with TRBJ2-3; 8 nucleotides agree with TRBD2. V was clipped by 5 bases and J by 4 bases; unmatched bases: 8. The CDR3 has 15 amino acids. The CDR3 region has the DNA TGTGCCAGCAGTCTGCGGGGGGCGGGGGCAGATACGCAGTATTTT. Its protein is CASSLRGAGADTQYF.

This clonotype was seen only once. The chain is built from TRBV5-1 and TRBJ2-3, with D tentatively TRBD2 (6 bases). Trimming removed 4 bases from V and 1 base from J, with 10 bases in between. Germline values: CDR1 SGHRS, CDR2 YFSETQ. The CDR3 sequence is 14 residues long. Here the CDR3 DNA reads TGCGCCAGCAGCCCAGCTAGCGGCACAGATACGCAGTATTTT. Its protein product is CASSPASGTDTQYF.

This clonotype has only a few counts. This chain uses TRBV12-3 or TRBV12-4 with TRBJ2-7; weak D call: TRBD1 (6 bases). CDR3 size: 16 residues. Trimming pared 2 bases from V and 5 bases from J, leaving 19 bases between. CDR3 amino acids: CASSLTGDPRDNEQYF. The CDR3, as DNA: TGTGCCAGCAGTTTAACAGGAGACCCTCGGGACAACGAGCAGTACTTC.

This clonotype has just a few counts. This rearrangement joins TRBV27 to TRBJ1-6; D not resolved. V dropped 2 bases and J dropped 4 bases, with 18 bases sitting between them. This CDR3 comprises 18 residues. Germline CDR1 is MNHEY and CDR2 is SMNVEV (reference sequence). The CDR3 reads CASSLRSRGDFYNSPLHF. The CDR3, as DNA: TGTGCCAGCAGTTTAAGGTCTCGCGGGGATTTTTATAATTCACCCCTCCACTTT.

The chain recombines TRBV4-3 with TRBJ2-5; a weak D match, TRBD1 (5 bases). Trimming pared 1 base from V and 10 bases from J, leaving 16 bases between. Germline V gene sequence: CDR1 LGHNA, CDR2 YSLEER. This CDR3 has 14 amino acids. In DNA, the CDR3 is TGCGCCAGCAGCCAAGGCCAGGGAAGGTACGACCAGTACTTC. It yields the protein CASSQGQGRYDQYF.

V usage is TRBV20-1 and J usage is TRBJ2-3; 13 bases line up with TRBD2. This CDR3 region has 17 residues. V dropped 6 bases and J dropped 0; count of bases not matched to a gene: 9. Germline CDR1 reads DFQATT; CDR2 reads SNEGSKA (reference sequence). CDR3 nucleotides: TGCAGTGCAGGCGGGACTAGCGGGATAGGGAGCACAGATACGCAGTATTTT. This codes for CSAGGTSGIGSTDTQYF.